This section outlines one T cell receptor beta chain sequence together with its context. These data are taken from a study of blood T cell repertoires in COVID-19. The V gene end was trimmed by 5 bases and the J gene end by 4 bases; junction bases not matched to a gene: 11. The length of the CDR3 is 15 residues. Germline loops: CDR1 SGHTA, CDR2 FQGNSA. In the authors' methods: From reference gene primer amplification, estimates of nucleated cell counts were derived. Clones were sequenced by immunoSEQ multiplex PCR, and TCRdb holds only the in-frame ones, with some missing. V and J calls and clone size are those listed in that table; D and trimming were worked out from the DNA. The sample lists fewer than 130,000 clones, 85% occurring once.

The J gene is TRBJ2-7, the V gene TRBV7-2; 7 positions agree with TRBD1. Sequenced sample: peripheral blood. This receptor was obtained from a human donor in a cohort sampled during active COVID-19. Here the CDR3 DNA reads TGTGCCAGCAGCCTGGCGAGGGGGCTCTCTTACGAGCAGTACTTC. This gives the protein CASSLARGLSYEQYF.